The present entry profiles one T cell receptor beta chain with its context. A read error may account for a junction end that differs from germline. The data were obtained in a study of blood T cells in healthy people across ages. The use of a sample-barcoded 5' primer and a J-beta primer mix characterized a second PCR of roughly 6 to 11 cycles. Each CDR3 protein gets one entry after TCRdb re-called the 5' RACE reads with MiXCR. The table includes 1.5 million to 2 million distinct CDR3 sequences, 28% detected once. Germline V gene sequence: CDR1 SGHTA, CDR2 FQGNSA. CDR3 size: 13 residues. The sample comprised blood. The source of this sequence is a woman in her 30s in good health. The V call is TRBV7-2, the J call TRBJ2-4, with D perhaps being TRBD1 or TRBD2 (5 bases each). With the DNA end fitting TRBJ2-7 better, the J assignment may be wrong. The CDR3 DNA reads as TGTGCCTGCAGCTCCGGGACCATCTACGAGCAGTACTTC. It codes for CACSSGTIYEQYF.